This passage covers 18 T cell receptor beta chains from one sample sequenced in a study of CD8 T cells in Susac syndrome. Reverse transcription of roughly 0.5 to 1 ug RNA was carried out with random hexamers. TCRdb fed the immunoSEQ multiplex PCR reads into MiXCR, producing one record per CDR3 protein. This repertoire shows about 200,000 distinct CDR3 sequences, about 96% found once; its top ten account for 0.093%. The sequenced sample was CD4+ T cells from PBMCs. All receptors come from a human donor with multiple sclerosis.

The genes are TRBV29-1 and TRBJ2-1; TRBD2 is a possible D gene (6 bases). The germline V and J ends were trimmed by 7 bases and 0 bases, with 10 bases remaining between them. The germline gives CDR1 SQVTM, CDR2 ANQGSEA. CDR3 length: 13 amino acids. The CDR3 protein is CSAAGSSYNEQFF. The CDR3 nucleotides read TGCAGCGCTGCGGGAAGCTCCTACAATGAGCAGTTCTTC.

This sequence joins TRBV29-1 and TRBJ1-1; a possible D gene is TRBD1 (6 bases). Germline V gene sequence: CDR1 SQVTM, CDR2 ANQGSEA. Trimming removed 5 bases from V and 4 bases from J, with 11 bases in between. The CDR3 is made up of 12 amino acids. This CDR3 is CSVSPGVTEAFF. CDR3 in DNA: TGCAGCGTTAGTCCAGGGGTCACTGAAGCTTTCTTT.

This chain links TRBV3-1 with TRBJ2-1; no reliable D call. The CDR3 length is 13 residues. V was pared by 1 base and J by 6 bases, with 7 bases between. The germline gives CDR1 LGHDT, CDR2 YNNKEL (reference sequence). The DNA for the CDR3 is TGTGCCAGCAGCCAAGTTCTACCCAATGAGCAGTTCTTC. As protein: CASSQVLPNEQFF.

The chain carries TRBV24-1 and TRBJ2-1, with 9 positions matching TRBD1. The V segment lost 7 bases and the J segment 16 bases; nucleotides outside the gene matches: 7. The CDR3 sequence is 11 residues long. CDR1 is KGHDR, CDR2 SFDVKD, per germline. In DNA, the CDR3 is TGTGCCACCAGCTTGGGACAGGGTCATTTCTTC. Translating it yields CATSLGQGHFF.

V gene TRBV3-1 combines with J gene TRBJ1-1; D not resolved. Trimming left V 2 bases short and J 2 bases short, with 18 bases between. This CDR3 contains 17 residues. Germline lookup yields CDR1 LGHDT and CDR2 YNNKEL (reference sequence). This CDR3 reads CASSQTGSPTGNTEAFF. The CDR3 bases are TGTGCCAGCAGCCAAACCGGGTCCCCGACCGGTAACACTGAAGCTTTCTTT. Drawing the rest from reference TRBV3-1 and TRBJ1-1, the complete variable domain is DTAVSQTPKYLVTQMGNDKSIKCEQNLGHDTMYWYKQDSKKFLKIMFSYNNKELIINETVPNRFSPKSPDKAHLNLHINSLELGDSAVYFCASSQTGSPTGNTEAFFGQGTRLTVV.

J is TRBJ2-7 and V is TRBV5-4, with D possibly matching TRBD2 (7 bases). V was clipped by 4 bases and J by 7 bases, with 21 bases between them. The CDR3 has 15 residues. Germline CDR1 reads SGHNT; CDR2 reads YYREEE (reference sequence). In DNA form, the CDR3 reads TGTGCCAGCAGCCCTGGAGGGGGGGCAAGGCATGAGCAGTACTTC. Protein: CASSPGGGARHEQYF.

V and J are TRBV29-1 and TRBJ1-4; D is perhaps TRBD1 (5 bases). V gave up 4 bases and J gave up 0 bases, with 9 bases separating them. Germline lookup yields CDR1 SQVTM and CDR2 ANQGSEA. The CDR3 consists of 14 residues. CDR3 in amino acids: CSVVSGATNEKLFF. CDR3 DNA: TGCAGCGTTGTTTCGGGGGCAACTAATGAAAAACTGTTTTTT.

The rearrangement links TRBV12-3 or TRBV12-4 to TRBJ2-7; D is uncertain. Trimming took 7 bases from V and 6 from J, leaving 16 bases between them. The CDR3 consists of 13 residues. The CDR3 here is CASTFTLGGEQYF. CDR3 nucleotides: TGTGCCAGCACCTTCACCTTGGGTGGCGAGCAGTACTTC.

This clonotype has just one count. The rearrangement uses TRBV7-3 and TRBJ2-5; TRBD2 matches at 8 bases. The CDR3 is 15 residues long. After removal of 2 bases from V and 0 bases from J, the junction contained 2 bases not matched to a gene. Germline CDR1 and CDR2: SGHTA and FQGTGA. The DNA of the CDR3 is TGTGCCAGCAGCTTAGGCGGGAGGTACCAAGAGACCCAGTACTTC. Residues: CASSLGGRYQETQYF.

The rearrangement links TRBV28 to TRBJ2-3; the D gene is possibly TRBD2 (6 bases). The CDR3 runs to 14 residues. Trimming shortened V by 6 bases and J by 0 bases, and 10 bases separated the two germline ends. Germline V gene lookup returns CDR1 MDHEN and CDR2 SYDVKM. CDR3 sequence reads: CASREGTSTDTQYF. The CDR3 DNA reads as TGTGCCAGCAGAGAGGGGACTAGCACAGATACGCAGTATTTT.

The V and J genes are TRBV24-1 and TRBJ2-1, with 7 bases lining up with TRBD1. The CDR3 covers 16 residues. Germline CDR1 KGHDR, CDR2 SFDVKD. V gave up 2 bases and J gave up 10 bases; unmatched junction bases: 13. CDR3 DNA sequence: TGTGCCACCAGTGATTCGTTGACAGGGCCCGGCCGGGAGCAGTTCTTC. Protein product: CATSDSLTGPGREQFF.

The chain uses TRBV18 and TRBJ2-3; 8 positions agree with TRBD2. Trimming at V came to 3 bases and at J to 0 bases, leaving 5 bases not matched to a gene. CDR3 length equals 16 residues. Germline V gene lookup returns CDR1 KGHSH and CDR2 LQKENI. CDR3 sequence (DNA): TGTGCCAGCTCACCTATAGCGGGAACTAGCACAGATACGCAGTATTTT. Its translation is CASSPIAGTSTDTQYF.

The table lists this clonotype with a count of one. This sequence joins TRBV29-1 and TRBJ2-5; 8 nucleotides agree with TRBD1. Looked up from germline, CDR1 is SQVTM and CDR2 is ANQGSEA. CDR3 length equals 14 residues. With 3 bases clipped from V and 5 bases from J, the junction kept 8 bases outside the gene matches. The CDR3 DNA reads as TGCAGCGTTGATCCAGGGGGCGTGCGGGAGACCCAGTACTTC. This gives the protein CSVDPGGVRETQYF.

The rearrangement uses TRBV5-4 and TRBJ2-7, with 7 positions matching TRBD1. The J segment lost 3 bases and the V segment lost 2 bases, leaving 5 bases of the junction unmatched. The CDR3 runs 14 residues. CDR1 and CDR2 (germline): SGHNT, YYREEE (reference sequence). This CDR3 reads CASSLQQGNYEQYF. CDR3 nucleotide sequence: TGTGCCAGCAGCTTACAACAGGGGAACTACGAGCAGTACTTC.

The CDR3 nucleotides read TGTGCCAGCAGCGCCACAGGGAGGGGGACTGAAGCTTTCTTT. It yields the protein CASSATGRGTEAFF. This chain connects TRBV9 to TRBJ1-1; a weak D match, TRBD1 (6 bases). Trimming removed 3 bases from V and 5 bases from J, with 14 bases in between. CDR3 length equals 14 residues. Germline-derived CDR1 and CDR2 are SGDLS and YYNGEE. Full variable domain (missing parts from reference TRBV9 and TRBJ1-1): DSGVTQTPKHLITATGQRVTLRCSPRSGDLSVYWYQQSLDQGLQFLIQYYNGEERAKGNILERFSAQQFPDLHSELNLSSLELGDSALYFCASSATGRGTEAFFGQGTRLTVV.

The chain carries TRBV12-3 or TRBV12-4 and TRBJ2-2; tentative D call: TRBD2 (6 bases). This CDR3 has 13 residues. The V and J ends lost 8 bases and 5 bases respectively, with 12 bases between them. The DNA of the CDR3 is TGTGCCAGCTCTCTGGGGGGAACCGGGGAGCTGTTTTTT. Its translation is CASSLGGTGELFF.

The V gene is TRBV2, the J gene TRBJ2-1, with D maybe TRBD1 (7 bases). Looked up from germline, CDR1 is SNHLY and CDR2 is FYNNEI. This CDR3 spans 13 amino acids. Trimming stripped 3 bases from V and 10 bases from J, with 13 bases between. The CDR3, as DNA: TGTGCCAGCAGTGAGAGGGGGGACAGCGAGCAGTTCTTC. Translation gives CASSERGDSEQFF.

The chain couples TRBV10-3 to TRBJ2-3; 9 nucleotides align to TRBD2. This CDR3 has 13 amino acids. CDR1 ENHRY and CDR2 SYGVKD come from the germline V gene. The V segment lost 11 bases and the J segment 8 bases; nucleotides outside the gene matches: 11. DNA for the CDR3: TGTGCCTTCCAGGCTAGCGGGGCGGGTACGCAGTATTTT. Amino acid sequence: CAFQASGAGTQYF.